This passage covers 28 T cell receptor beta chains from one sample sequenced in a study of blood T cell repertoires in COVID-19. Sequencing was performed with immunoSEQ multiplex PCR; in TCRdb, only in-frame clones are kept and a portion is missing. The sample holds over 70,000 clones, 90% seen once. The sample consisted of peripheral blood. The receptors here all came from a woman of 80 years or more with active or convalescent COVID-19.

The chain joins TRBV11-3 to TRBJ2-7, with 11 bases matching TRBD1. Germline V gene data show CDR1 as SGHNT and CDR2 as YENEEA. Germline trimming cut 2 bases from V and 0 bases from J; bases unmatched to any gene: 15. The CDR3 is 20 amino acids. The DNA of the CDR3 is TGTGCCAGCAGCTTAAGGATGCGGACAGGGGGCCTTCCTTTCTCCTACGAGCAGTACTTC. Its protein is CASSLRMRTGGLPFSYEQYF.

The chain uses TRBV3-1 (or the pseudogene TRBV3-2) and TRBJ2-5, with TRBD2 matching 7 bases. V was clipped by 0 bases and J by 3 bases; unmatched bases: 4. Germline V lookup: CDR1 LGHDT, CDR2 YNNKEL (reference sequence). This CDR3 is 15 amino acids long. The CDR3 bases are TGTGCCAGCAGCCAAGATCTGGGGGGGAAAGAGACCCAGTACTTC. It encodes CASSQDLGGKETQYF.

The V call is TRBV7-9, the J call TRBJ1-2, with D possibly TRBD1 on 6 matching bases. This CDR3 has 14 residues. With 4 bases removed from V and 0 bases from J, the gap between germline ends came to 9 bases. Germline V gene lookup returns CDR1 SEHNR and CDR2 FQNEAQ (reference sequence). The CDR3 DNA reads as TGTGCCAGCAGCTCGGGACATTCTAACTATGGCTACACCTTC. The encoded protein is CASSSGHSNYGYTF.

This clone has only one observation. This chain uses TRBV7-9 with TRBJ1-1, with a possible D match to TRBD1 (6 bases). The V gene lost 5 bases and the J gene lost 4 bases, with 11 bases spanning the gap. Germline assignment: CDR1 SEHNR and CDR2 FQNEAQ (reference sequence). The CDR3 loop spans 13 amino acids. CDR3 residues: CASSTRGGTEAFF. DNA for the CDR3: TGTGCCAGCAGCACAAGGGGGGGCACTGAAGCTTTCTTT.

The chain is built from TRBV7-2 and TRBJ1-4, with 8 bases fitting TRBD1. Germline CDR1 reads SGHTA; CDR2 reads FQGNSA. CDR3 length equals 15 residues. V gave up 2 bases and J gave up 7 bases; unmatched junction bases: 6. CDR3 nucleotide sequence: TGTGCCAGCAGCTTACCGGCAGGGGGCGTTGAAAAACTGTTTTTT. It codes for CASSLPAGGVEKLFF.

This chain joins TRBV24-1 and TRBJ1-1; D perhaps matches TRBD1 (6 bases). The CDR3 contains 12 residues. Trimming stripped 7 bases from V and 8 bases from J, with 13 bases between. Germline V lookup: CDR1 KGHDR, CDR2 SFDVKD. DNA of the CDR3: TGTGCCACCAGCCAAACAGGGTTGGAAGCTTTCTTT. It yields the protein CATSQTGLEAFF.

This chain links TRBV7-9 with TRBJ1-6, with D possibly matching TRBD1 (6 bases). V was trimmed by 5 bases and J by 6 bases, leaving 14 bases between them. The germline CDR1 and CDR2 sequences are SEHNR and FQNEAQ (reference sequence). This CDR3 has 15 amino acids. The CDR3 DNA reads as TGTGCCAGCAGCGAACTTCAGGGGTTTAATTCACCCCTCCACTTT. It translates to CASSELQGFNSPLHF.

CDR3 region: CASSISGLAKNIQYF. CDR3 nucleotides: TGTGCCAGCAGCATTAGCGGGCTAGCCAAAAACATTCAGTACTTC. This chain links TRBV6-5 with TRBJ2-4, with 7 positions matching TRBD2. The germline V gene encodes CDR1 MNHEY and CDR2 SVGAGI. The CDR3 is made up of 15 amino acids. V lost 6 bases, J lost 0 bases, and 5 bases stayed unmatched.

This clone was detected only a few times. The rearrangement links TRBV28 to TRBJ1-5, with D maybe TRBD1 (6 bases). With 1 base removed from V and 2 bases from J, the gap between germline ends came to 12 bases. This CDR3 comprises 16 residues. CDR1 MDHEN and CDR2 SYDVKM come from the germline V gene. Here the CDR3 DNA reads TGTGCCAGCAGTTTATCTGTCAGGGGTGGCAATCAGCCCCAGCATTTT. It encodes CASSLSVRGGNQPQHF.

This chain joins TRBV5-6 and TRBJ1-1; TRBD1 is a possible D gene (6 bases). This CDR3 is built from 16 residues. Germline-derived CDR1 and CDR2 are SGHDT and YYEEEE. V shed 2 bases and J shed 5 bases, with 19 bases lying between them. CDR3 sequence: CASSFRQAITVTEAFF. The CDR3, as DNA: TGTGCCAGCAGCTTTAGACAGGCAATCACGGTTACTGAAGCTTTCTTT.

The gene calls are TRBV5-4 and TRBJ2-2; TRBD2 aligns across 15 bases. V lost 4 bases, J lost 7 bases, and 11 bases stayed unmatched. CDR1 and CDR2 (germline): SGHNT, YYREEE (reference sequence). This CDR3 region has 18 residues. The CDR3 sequence: CASSLGLAGGPGNGELFF. CDR3 nucleotides: TGTGCCAGCAGCCTCGGACTAGCGGGAGGGCCTGGGAACGGGGAGCTGTTTTTT.

The rearrangement uses TRBV4-3 and TRBJ2-2; TRBD1 aligns across 10 bases. V gave up 1 base and J gave up 2 bases; unmatched junction bases: 4. This CDR3 region has 17 residues. CDR1 is LGHNA, CDR2 YSLEER, per germline. This chain's CDR3 is CASSQADRGPNTGELFF. The DNA of the CDR3 is TGCGCCAGCAGCCAAGCTGACAGGGGGCCAAACACCGGGGAGCTGTTTTTT.

The V gene is TRBV5-4, the J gene TRBJ2-7, with TRBD1 as a possible D gene (5 bases). The CDR3 is 13 amino acids. Looked up from germline, CDR1 is SGHNT and CDR2 is YYREEE (reference sequence). Trimming left V 6 bases short and J 0 bases short, with 10 bases between. The CDR3 loop is CASNDRSSYEQYF. The DNA of the CDR3 is TGTGCCAGCAACGACAGAAGCTCCTACGAGCAGTACTTC.

V gene TRBV28 combines with J gene TRBJ2-3, with D maybe TRBD1 (8 bases). This CDR3 is built from 16 residues. The V and J ends lost 4 bases and 2 bases respectively, with 16 bases between them. The germline V gene has CDR1 MDHEN and CDR2 SYDVKM. CDR3 sequence: CASSSPQGDYTDTQYF. As DNA, the CDR3 is TGTGCCAGCAGTTCCCCACAGGGGGACTACACAGATACGCAGTATTTT.

The chain uses TRBV6-2 or TRBV6-3 and TRBJ2-5, with D perhaps TRBD2 (6 bases). The CDR3 totals 15 residues. Germline V gene sequence: CDR1 MNHEY, CDR2 SVGEGT. Trimming left V 3 bases short and J 5 bases short, with 16 bases between. Here the CDR3 DNA reads TGTGCCAGCAGTTATGGCCGAAGGGAGGAGGAGACCCAGTACTTC. Amino acid sequence: CASSYGRREEETQYF.

In its sample, this clone was seen a few times. The chain carries TRBV4-1 and TRBJ2-2; D unresolved. The CDR3 sequence is 12 residues long. Trimming left V 3 bases short and J 6 bases short, with 5 bases between. Germline V gives CDR1 MGHRA, CDR2 YSYEKL. In DNA form, the CDR3 reads TGCGCCAGCAGCCACGTCCCCGGGGAGCTGTTTTTT. As protein: CASSHVPGELFF.

In DNA, the CDR3 is TGTGCCAGCAGCTTTGCGGGAGGGAGCTCCTACAATGAGCAGTTCTTC. Its protein is CASSFAGGSSYNEQFF. The chain couples TRBV5-4 to TRBJ2-1; TRBD2 agrees at 9 bases. Germline V lookup: CDR1 SGHNT, CDR2 YYREEE (reference sequence). After removal of 2 bases from V and 0 bases from J, the junction contained 3 bases not matched to a gene. The CDR3 length is 16 residues. The whole variable domain, filled in from reference TRBV5-4 and TRBJ2-1, reads ETGVTQSPTHLIKTRGQQVTLRCSSQSGHNTVSWYQQALGQGPQFIFQYYREEENGRGNFPPRFSGLQFPNYSSELNVNALELDDSALYLCASSFAGGSSYNEQFFGPGTRLTVL.

Remarks on this clone: Other DNA sequences of this sample code for an identical CDR3. This CDR3 is CASSLFGTSGTYEQYF. CDR3 DNA sequence: TGTGCCAGCAGTTTATTCGGGACTAGCGGAACCTACGAGCAGTACTTC. The rearrangement uses TRBV28 and TRBJ2-7, with 11 bases that match TRBD2. The V gene end was trimmed by 1 base and the J gene end by 2 bases; junction bases not matched to a gene: 4. CDR3 length: 16 amino acids. Looked up from germline, CDR1 is MDHEN and CDR2 is SYDVKM.

The chain uses TRBV3-1 (or the pseudogene TRBV3-2) and TRBJ2-1, with 8 bases fitting TRBD2. CDR3 length equals 16 residues. The trim removed 3 bases at V and 4 bases at J, leaving 8 bases unmatched. Germline V gene sequence: CDR1 LGHDT, CDR2 YNNKEL (reference sequence). CDR3 nucleotides: TGTGCCAGCAGCCATGAGCCGGGACTAGGTTACAATGAGCAGTTCTTC. Amino acid sequence: CASSHEPGLGYNEQFF.

In its sample, this clone was seen once. CDR3 bases: TGTGCCAGCAGCGCCCGACTAGCGGGAGGGTTTGAGACCCAGTACTTC. This codes for CASSARLAGGFETQYF. The V and J genes are TRBV7-2 and TRBJ2-5, with TRBD2 matching 14 bases. CDR1 is SGHTA and CDR2 is FQGNSA in the germline V gene. V lost 5 bases and J lost 5; bases outside the gene matches: 7. CDR3 length equals 16 residues.

This chain joins TRBV6-2 or TRBV6-3 and TRBJ2-5; D is possibly TRBD1 (5 bases). This CDR3 has 13 residues. Germline V gene sequence: CDR1 MNHEY, CDR2 SVGEGT. Trimming took off 5 bases at V and 5 bases at J, with 12 bases between the two ends. For the CDR3, the DNA is TGTGCCAGCAGTGGGGCTTCAACGGAGACCCAGTACTTC. Translation gives CASSGASTETQYF.

The chain combines TRBV7-9 with TRBJ2-7; maybe TRBD1 (8 bases). Trimming took 2 bases from V and 2 from J, leaving 22 bases between them. Germline CDR1 reads SEHNR; CDR2 reads FQNEAQ (reference sequence). CDR3 size: 18 residues. The CDR3 DNA sequence: TGTGCCAGCAGCTTAATGAGGAGCGGGACAGGACAAACCTACGAGCAGTACTTC. It encodes CASSLMRSGTGQTYEQYF.

The V gene is TRBV28, the J gene TRBJ2-7; 9 positions match TRBD1. The CDR3 contains 15 residues. Germline V CDR1 and CDR2: MDHEN, SYDVKM. V trimming: 5 bases; J trimming: 5 bases; junction bases outside the gene matches: 10. This chain's CDR3 is CASSVGGTGIHEQYF. In nucleotides, the CDR3 is TGTGCCAGCAGTGTCGGCGGGACAGGGATCCACGAGCAGTACTTC.

V and J are TRBV28 and TRBJ1-5; 9 bases map to TRBD1. CDR3 length equals 14 residues. Germline CDR1 and CDR2: MDHEN and SYDVKM. V lost 10 bases and J lost 1; bases outside the gene matches: 5. For the CDR3, the DNA is TGTGCCACCACGACAGGGGGAAGCAATCAGCCCCAGCATTTT. It codes for CATTTGGSNQPQHF. Full variable domain (rest looked up from reference TRBV28 and TRBJ1-5): DVKVTQSSRYLVKRTGEKVFLECVQDMDHENMFWYRQDPGLGLRLIYFSYDVKMKEKGDIPEGYSVSREKKERFSLILESASTNQTSMYLCATTTGGSNQPQHFGDGTRLSIL.

The V call is TRBV15, the J call TRBJ1-2; 7 nucleotides match TRBD1. Germline V gives CDR1 LNHNV, CDR2 YYDKDF (reference sequence). J was trimmed by 2 bases and V by 1 base; bases with no gene match: 1. This CDR3 spans 14 amino acids. The CDR3 nucleotides are TGTGCCACCAGCAGAGGGGACAGCAACTATGGCTACACCTTC. Translated, it gives CATSRGDSNYGYTF.

This rearrangement joins TRBV15 to TRBJ2-1, with D perhaps matching TRBD2 (6 bases). Germline CDR1 reads LNHNV; CDR2 reads YYDKDF (reference sequence). V was pared by 0 bases and J by 0 bases, with 18 bases between. This CDR3 is built from 19 residues. The CDR3 region is CATSRDRAASASSYNEQFF. For the CDR3, the DNA is TGTGCCACCAGCAGAGATAGGGCGGCTAGCGCAAGCTCCTACAATGAGCAGTTCTTC. The full variable domain, with the rest looked up from reference TRBV15 and TRBJ2-1, is DAMVIQNPRYQVTQFGKPVTLSCSQTLNHNVMYWYQQKSSQAPKLLFHYYDKDFNNEADTPDNFQSRRPNTSFCFLDIRSPGLGDTAMYLCATSRDRAASASSYNEQFFGPGTRLTVL.

The chain couples TRBV10-3 to TRBJ1-1, with 10 bases identical to TRBD1. In germline, CDR1 is ENHRY, CDR2 SYGVKD. This CDR3 is built from 13 residues. J lost 5 bases, V lost 7 bases, and 4 bases had no gene match. The CDR3, as DNA: TGTGCCATCATCGGACAGGGGGGGACTGAAGCTTTCTTT. Its protein is CAIIGQGGTEAFF.

The chain joins TRBV18 to TRBJ2-7; 9 nucleotides match TRBD1. J was trimmed by 0 bases and V by 5 bases; bases with no gene match: 11. The length of the CDR3 is 17 residues. CDR1 and CDR2 (germline): KGHSH, LQKENI. The CDR3 sequence is CASSSTGGQQNSYEQYF. The CDR3 DNA is TGTGCCAGCTCATCCACAGGGGGCCAACAGAACTCCTACGAGCAGTACTTC.